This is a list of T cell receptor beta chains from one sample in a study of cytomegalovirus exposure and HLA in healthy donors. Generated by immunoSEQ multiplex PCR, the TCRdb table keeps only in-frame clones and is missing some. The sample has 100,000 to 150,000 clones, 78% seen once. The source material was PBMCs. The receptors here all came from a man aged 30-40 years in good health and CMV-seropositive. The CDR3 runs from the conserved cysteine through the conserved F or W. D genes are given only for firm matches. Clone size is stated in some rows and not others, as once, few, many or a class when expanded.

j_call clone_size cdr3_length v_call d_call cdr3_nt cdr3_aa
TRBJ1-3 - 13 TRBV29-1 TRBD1 TGCAGCGTTGGGCAGGGGGCTGGAAACACCATATATTTT CSVGQGAGNTIYF
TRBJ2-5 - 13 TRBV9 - TGTGCCAGCAGCGTAGTAGATGGTGGGACCCAGTACTTC CASSVVDGGTQYF
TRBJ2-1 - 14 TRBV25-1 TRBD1 TGTGCCAGCAGTGCCGGGACAGCCTACAATGAGCAGTTCTTC CASSAGTAYNEQFF
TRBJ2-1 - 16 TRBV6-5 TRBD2 TGTGCCAGCAGTTCCCTCACTAGCGGAATTAACAATGAGCAGTTCTTC CASSSLTSGINNEQFF
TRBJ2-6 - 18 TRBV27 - TGTGCCAGCAGTTTATTCTGGCGGGCCCACTCTGGGGCCAACGTCCTGACTTTC CASSLFWRAHSGANVLTF
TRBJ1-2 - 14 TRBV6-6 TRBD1 TGTGCCAGCAGTTACCTGGGACAGAACTATGGCTACACCTTC CASSYLGQNYGYTF
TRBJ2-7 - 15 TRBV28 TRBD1 TGTGCCAGCAGCCCCTGGGACAGGGGGCAAGGCGAGCAGTACTTC CASSPWDRGQGEQYF
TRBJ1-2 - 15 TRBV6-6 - TGTGCCAGCAGCTTGTCGCAAGCAGGGCTGTACGGCTACACCTTC CASSLSQAGLYGYTF
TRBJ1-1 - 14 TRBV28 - TGTGCCAGCAGCTCAGGGGTCCCGAACACTGAAGCTTTCTTT CASSSGVPNTEAFF
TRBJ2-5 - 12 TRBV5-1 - TGCGCCAGTAGCATCGACCAAGAGACCCAGTACTTC CASSIDQETQYF
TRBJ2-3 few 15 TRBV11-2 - TGTGCCAGCAGCTGGAGGGTGGGGTACACAGATACGCAGTATTTT CASSWRVGYTDTQYF
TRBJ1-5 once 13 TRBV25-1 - TGTGCCAGCAGTGGTACAGGGAATCAGCCCCAGCATTTT CASSGTGNQPQHF
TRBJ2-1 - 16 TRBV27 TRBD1 TGTGCCAGCAGTATCCTACGGGACAGGGCGTCCAATGAGCAGTTCTTC CASSILRDRASNEQFF
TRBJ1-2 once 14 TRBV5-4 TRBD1 TGTGCCAGCAGCTTGGGGGGGACAGTCTATGGCTACACCTTC CASSLGGTVYGYTF
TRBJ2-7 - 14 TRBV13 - TGTGCCAGCAGCCTGGAGGGAAATCCCTACGAGCAGTACTTC CASSLEGNPYEQYF
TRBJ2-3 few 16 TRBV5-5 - TGTGCCAGCAGCACCCTACAGGGTTTTAAGACAGATACGCAGTATTTT CASSTLQGFKTDTQYF
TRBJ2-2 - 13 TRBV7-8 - TGTGCCAGCAGCACCGGGGTCACCGGGGAGCTGTTTTTT CASSTGVTGELFF
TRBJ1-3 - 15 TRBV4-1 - TGCGCCAGCAGCCAAGGACAGTACTTTGGAAACACCATATATTTT CASSQGQYFGNTIYF
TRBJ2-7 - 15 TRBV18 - TGTGCCAGCTCACCACCGCAGGGAAGCTCCTACGAGCAGTACTTC CASSPPQGSSYEQYF
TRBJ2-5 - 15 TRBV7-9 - TGTGCCAGCAGCTTAGTTAGATCTAGCAGGGAGACCCAGTACTTC CASSLVRSSRETQYF
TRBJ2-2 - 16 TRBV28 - TGTGCCAGCAGTTTATGGACATCGCATAAAGCCGGGGAGCTGTTTTTT CASSLWTSHKAGELFF
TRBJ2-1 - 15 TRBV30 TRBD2 TGTGCCTGGAGTTTGACTAGCGGGAGTATGAATGAGCAGTTCTTC CAWSLTSGSMNEQFF
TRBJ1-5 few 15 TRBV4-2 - TGTGCCAGCAGCCAAGATGCGGGGGGGCATCAGCCCCAGCATTTT CASSQDAGGHQPQHF
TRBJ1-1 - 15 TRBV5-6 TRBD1 TGTGCCAGCAGCTTGACAGGGGCTATCACCACTGAAGCTTTCTTT CASSLTGAITTEAFF
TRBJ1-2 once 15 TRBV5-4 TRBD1 TGTGCCAGCAGCCCCCTGACAGGGTCTGACTATGGCTACACCTTC CASSPLTGSDYGYTF
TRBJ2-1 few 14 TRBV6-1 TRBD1 TGTGCCAGCAGTATCTGGACAGGGGACAATGAGCAGTTCTTC CASSIWTGDNEQFF